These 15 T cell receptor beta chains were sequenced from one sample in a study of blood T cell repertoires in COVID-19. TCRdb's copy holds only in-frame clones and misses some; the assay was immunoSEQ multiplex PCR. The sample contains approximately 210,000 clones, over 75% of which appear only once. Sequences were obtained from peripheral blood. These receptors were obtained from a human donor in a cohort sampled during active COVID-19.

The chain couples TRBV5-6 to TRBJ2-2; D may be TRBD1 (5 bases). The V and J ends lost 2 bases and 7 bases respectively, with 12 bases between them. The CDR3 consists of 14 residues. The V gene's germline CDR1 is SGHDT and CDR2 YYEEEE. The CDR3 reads CASSFRRTIGELFF. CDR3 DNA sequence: TGTGCCAGCAGCTTCCGACGGACAATCGGGGAGCTGTTTTTT.

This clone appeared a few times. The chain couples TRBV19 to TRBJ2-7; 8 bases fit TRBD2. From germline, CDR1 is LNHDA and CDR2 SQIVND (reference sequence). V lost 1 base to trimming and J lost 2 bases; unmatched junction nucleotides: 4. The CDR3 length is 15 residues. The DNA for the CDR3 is TGTGCCAGTAGTATAGTACTAGCGGACGCCTACGAGCAGTACTTC. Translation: CASSIVLADAYEQYF.

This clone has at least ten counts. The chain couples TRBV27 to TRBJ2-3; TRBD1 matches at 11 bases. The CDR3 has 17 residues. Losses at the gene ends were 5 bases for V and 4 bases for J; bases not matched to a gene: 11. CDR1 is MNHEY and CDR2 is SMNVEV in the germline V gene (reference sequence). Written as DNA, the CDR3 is TGTGCCAGCAGTGATACCAGGACAGGGGGCTTCGCAGATACGCAGTATTTT. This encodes CASSDTRTGGFADTQYF.

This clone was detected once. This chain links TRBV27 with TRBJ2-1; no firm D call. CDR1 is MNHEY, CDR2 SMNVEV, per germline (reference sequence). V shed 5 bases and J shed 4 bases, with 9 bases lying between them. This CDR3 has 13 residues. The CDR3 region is CASSPIEYNEQFF. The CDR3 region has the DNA TGTGCCAGCAGTCCAATCGAGTACAATGAGCAGTTCTTC.

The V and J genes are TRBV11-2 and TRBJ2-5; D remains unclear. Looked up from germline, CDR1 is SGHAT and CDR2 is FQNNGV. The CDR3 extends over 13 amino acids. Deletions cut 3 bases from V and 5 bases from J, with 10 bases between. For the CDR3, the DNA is TGTGCCAGCAGCTTTTGGAGAATCGAGACCCAGTACTTC. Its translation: CASSFWRIETQYF.

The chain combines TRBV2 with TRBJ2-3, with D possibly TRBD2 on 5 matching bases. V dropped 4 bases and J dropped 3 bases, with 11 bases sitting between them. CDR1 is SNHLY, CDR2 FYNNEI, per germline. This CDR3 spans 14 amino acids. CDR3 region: CASSVSGGTDTQYF. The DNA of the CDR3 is TGTGCCAGCAGTGTCAGTGGCGGGACAGATACGCAGTATTTT.

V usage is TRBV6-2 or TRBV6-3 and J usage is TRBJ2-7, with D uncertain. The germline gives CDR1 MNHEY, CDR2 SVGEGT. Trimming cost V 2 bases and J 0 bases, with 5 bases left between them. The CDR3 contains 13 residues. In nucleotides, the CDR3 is TGTGCCAGCAGTTACGCGAGCTCCTACGAGCAGTACTTC. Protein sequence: CASSYASSYEQYF.

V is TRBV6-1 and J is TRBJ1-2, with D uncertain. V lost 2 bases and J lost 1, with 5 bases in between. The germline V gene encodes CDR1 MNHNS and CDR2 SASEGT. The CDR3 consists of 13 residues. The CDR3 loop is CASSEHGNYGYTF. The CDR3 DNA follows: TGTGCCAGCAGTGAACACGGTAACTATGGCTACACCTTC.

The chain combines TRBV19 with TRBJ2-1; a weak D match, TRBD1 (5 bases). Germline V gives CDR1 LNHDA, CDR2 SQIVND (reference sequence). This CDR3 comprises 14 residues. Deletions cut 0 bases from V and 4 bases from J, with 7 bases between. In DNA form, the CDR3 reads TGTGCCAGTAGTATAGACGCAGGGTACAATGAGCAGTTCTTC. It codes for CASSIDAGYNEQFF.

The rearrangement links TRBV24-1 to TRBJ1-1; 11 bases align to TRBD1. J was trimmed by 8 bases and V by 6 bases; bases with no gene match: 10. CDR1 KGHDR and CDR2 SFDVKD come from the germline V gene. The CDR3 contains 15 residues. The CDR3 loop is CATSSSGTGGREAFF. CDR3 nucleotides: TGTGCCACCAGTTCATCCGGGACAGGGGGGCGAGAAGCTTTCTTT.

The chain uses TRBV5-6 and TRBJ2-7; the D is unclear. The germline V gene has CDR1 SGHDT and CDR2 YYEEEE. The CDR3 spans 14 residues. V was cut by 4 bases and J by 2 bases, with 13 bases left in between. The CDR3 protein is CASSRLGETYEQYF. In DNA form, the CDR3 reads TGTGCCAGCAGCCGTCTAGGAGAAACCTACGAGCAGTACTTC. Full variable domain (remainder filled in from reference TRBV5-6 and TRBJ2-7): DAGVTQSPTHLIKTRGQQVTLRCSPKSGHDTVSWYQQALGQGPQFIFQYYEEEERQRGNFPDRFSGHQFPNYSSELNVNALLLGDSALYLCASSRLGETYEQYFGPGTRLTVT.

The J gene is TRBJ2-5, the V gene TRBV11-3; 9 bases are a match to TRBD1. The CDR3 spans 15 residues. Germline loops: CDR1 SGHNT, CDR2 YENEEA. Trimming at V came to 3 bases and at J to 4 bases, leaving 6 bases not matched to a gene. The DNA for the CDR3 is TGTGCCAGCAGCTTCGGACAGGGGAAAGGAGAGACCCAGTACTTC. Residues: CASSFGQGKGETQYF.

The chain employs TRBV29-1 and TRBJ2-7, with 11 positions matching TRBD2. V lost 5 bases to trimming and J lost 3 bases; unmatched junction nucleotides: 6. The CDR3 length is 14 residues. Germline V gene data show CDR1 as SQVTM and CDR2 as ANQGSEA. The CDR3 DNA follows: TGCAGCGTTCAAGGGACTAGCGGATTCTACGAGCAGTACTTC. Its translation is CSVQGTSGFYEQYF.

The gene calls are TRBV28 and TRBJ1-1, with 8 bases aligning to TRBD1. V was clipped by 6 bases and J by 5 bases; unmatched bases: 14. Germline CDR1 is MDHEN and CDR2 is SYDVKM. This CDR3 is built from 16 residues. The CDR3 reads CASRRAGQVSRTEAFF. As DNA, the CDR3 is TGTGCCAGCAGGCGAGCGGGACAGGTGTCTAGGACTGAAGCTTTCTTT. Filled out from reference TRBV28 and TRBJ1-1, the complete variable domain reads DVKVTQSSRYLVKRTGEKVFLECVQDMDHENMFWYRQDPGLGLRLIYFSYDVKMKEKGDIPEGYSVSREKKERFSLILESASTNQTSMYLCASRRAGQVSRTEAFFGQGTRLTVV.

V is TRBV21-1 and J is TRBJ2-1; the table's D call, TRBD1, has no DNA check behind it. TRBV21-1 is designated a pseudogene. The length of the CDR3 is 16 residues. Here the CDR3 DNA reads TGTGCCAGCAGCACCAAAACAGGTATCTCCTACAATGAGCAGTTCTTC. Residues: CASSTKTGISYNEQFF.